The 17 T cell receptor beta chains below come from one sample, sequenced in a study of T cells in Graves' hyperthyroidism and ophthalmopathy. What was amplified from RNA transcripts were TCR beta CDR3 regions. A first-round RT-PCR of the TCR CDR3 used the HTBI primer set. One entry per CDR3 protein results from TCRdb running MiXCR on the multiplex PCR reads. The sample has roughly 630,000 distinct CDR3 sequences, 15% to 19% seen once. What was sequenced was blood. Receptor source: a woman in her twenties or thirties with Graves' hyperthyroidism.

Ten or more counts support this clonotype. The rearrangement uses TRBV30 and TRBJ2-7; D ambiguous. Trimming stripped 8 bases from V and 4 bases from J, with 15 bases between. The CDR3 extends over 12 amino acids. The germline gives CDR1 GTSNPN, CDR2 SVGIG (reference sequence). CDR3: CAGKSLGYEQYF. Written as DNA, the CDR3 is TGTGCCGGTAAATCCTTGGGTTACGAGCAGTACTTC. The full variable domain, with the rest looked up from reference TRBV30 and TRBJ2-7, is SQTIHQWPATLVQPVGSPLSLECTVEGTSNPNLYWYRQAAGRGLQLLFYSVGIGQISSEVPQNLSASRPQDRQFILSSKKLLLSDSGFYLCAGKSLGYEQYFGPGTRLTVT.

V gene TRBV4-3 combines with J gene TRBJ2-1, with D possibly matching TRBD2 (5 bases). This CDR3 has 12 amino acids. Trimming shortened V by 4 bases and J by 9 bases, and 10 bases separated the two germline ends. Germline CDR1 LGHNA, CDR2 YSLEER. The chain's CDR3 is CASSPREGEQFF. DNA of the CDR3: TGCGCCAGCAGCCCCCGGGAAGGTGAGCAGTTCTTC.

At least ten counts were recorded for this clonotype. The J gene is TRBJ2-3, the V gene TRBV18, with 7 bases identical to TRBD2. V lost 4 bases, J lost 6 bases, and 13 bases stayed unmatched. This CDR3 has 16 amino acids. In germline, CDR1 is KGHSH, CDR2 LQKENI. CDR3 in amino acids: CASSLRAGTRPDTQYF. In DNA form, the CDR3 reads TGTGCCAGCTCACTTAGAGCGGGAACGCGACCGGATACGCAGTATTTT.

This clonotype has more than one count but fewer than ten. The CDR3 sequence is CASSGGGDGQKFTGELFF. The CDR3, as DNA: TGTGCCAGCAGCGGGGGGGGTGACGGCCAAAAATTCACCGGGGAGCTGTTTTTT. The rearrangement uses TRBV9 and TRBJ2-2; 7 bases match TRBD2. Germline loops: CDR1 SGDLS, CDR2 YYNGEE. The CDR3 sequence is 18 residues long. V was clipped by 3 bases and J by 4 bases; unmatched bases: 15.

This clonotype came up a few times. The rearrangement joins TRBV9 to TRBJ2-2, with D unclear. Germline V gene lookup returns CDR1 SGDLS and CDR2 YYNGEE. The CDR3 covers 16 residues. Trimming removed 0 bases at V and 0 bases at J, with 9 bases between. The CDR3 sequence: CASSVGPGPNTGELFF. In DNA, the CDR3 is TGTGCCAGCAGCGTAGGTCCAGGACCGAACACCGGGGAGCTGTTTTTT.

This clonotype came up a few times. This rearrangement joins TRBV5-1 to TRBJ2-7; D gene ambiguous. This CDR3 spans 14 amino acids. Germline CDR1 and CDR2: SGHRS and YFSETQ. V shed 0 bases and J shed 1 base, with 8 bases lying between them. This CDR3 is CASSLGWGSYEQYF. The CDR3 DNA reads as TGCGCCAGCAGCTTGGGATGGGGTTCCTACGAGCAGTACTTC.

This clonotype was seen ten or more times. The gene calls are TRBV12-3 or TRBV12-4 and TRBJ1-6, with 9 bases identical to TRBD1. V lost 7 bases to trimming and J lost 11 bases; unmatched junction nucleotides: 9. This CDR3 has 14 residues. The CDR3: CASTQQGALTPLHF. The CDR3, as DNA: TGTGCCAGCACACAACAGGGGGCCTTGACACCCCTCCACTTT.

Comments on this clonotype: Its ends do not fully match the called genes, so a read error is possible. This chain joins TRBV7-2 and TRBJ1-1; D not certain. Germline lookup yields CDR1 SGHTA and CDR2 FQGNSA. The CDR3 covers 14 residues. The CDR3 protein is CASSLLPGNAEAFF. As DNA, the CDR3 is TGTGCCAGCAGCCTCCTACCGGGGAACGCTGAAGCTTTCTTT.

The table lists this clonotype with many counts. CDR3 nucleotide sequence: TGTGCCAGCAGTTACGCAGGACTAGCGGGTGAGGATACGCAGTATTTT. It translates to CASSYAGLAGEDTQYF. J is TRBJ2-3 and V is TRBV6-2 or TRBV6-3, with 11 positions matching TRBD2. The CDR3 length is 16 residues. CDR1 and CDR2 from the germline V gene are MNHEY and SVGEGT. J gave up 6 bases and V 2 bases, and 7 bases lay outside the gene matches.

Many counts were recorded for this clonotype. The V and J genes are TRBV12-3 or TRBV12-4 and TRBJ2-2; D not resolved. V was pared by 7 bases and J by 4 bases, with 4 bases between. This CDR3 has 11 residues. In DNA, the CDR3 is TGTGCCAGCACCATCACCGGGGAGCTGTTTTTT. Protein: CASTITGELFF.

The sample holds a few counts of this clonotype. The chain employs TRBV7-9 and TRBJ2-7; a weak D match, TRBD2 (5 bases). V was cut by 2 bases and J by 3 bases, with 8 bases left in between. The V gene's germline CDR1 is SEHNR and CDR2 FQNEAQ (reference sequence). The CDR3 has 13 residues. CDR3 sequence: CASSLNGDYEQYF. The CDR3 DNA sequence: TGTGCCAGCAGCTTAAACGGGGACTACGAGCAGTACTTC.

The sample holds many counts of this clonotype. The rearrangement joins TRBV10-3 to TRBJ2-3; perhaps TRBD1 as D (6 bases). The CDR3 runs 13 residues. The V end was cut by 7 bases, the J end by 5 bases, with 13 bases between. Germline-derived CDR1 and CDR2 are ENHRY and SYGVKD. CDR3 region: CAIKDRGIDTQYF. CDR3 nucleotide sequence: TGTGCCATCAAGGACAGAGGGATAGATACGCAGTATTTT.

This clonotype has a handful of counts. The chain combines TRBV7-2 with TRBJ2-6, with TRBD1 identical over 8 bases. With V trimmed by 5 bases and J by 2 bases, 8 bases remained unmatched. Germline V lookup: CDR1 SGHTA, CDR2 FQGNSA. The CDR3 covers 17 residues. CDR3 DNA sequence: TGTGCCAGCAGCCATCCCGCAGGGGGCGCTGGGGCCAACGTCCTGACTTTC. Translated: CASSHPAGGAGANVLTF.

This clonotype was detected ten times or more. V is TRBV24-1 and J is TRBJ2-1, with TRBD2 as a possible D gene (5 bases). The V end was cut by 4 bases, the J end by 7 bases, with 22 bases between. This CDR3 comprises 17 residues. Germline CDR1 KGHDR, CDR2 SFDVKD. The CDR3 nucleotides are TGTGCCACCAGTGAACACCTGACTAAAGGTCACGAAAATGAGCAGTTCTTC. Its protein is CATSEHLTKGHENEQFF.

The rearrangement joins TRBV19 to TRBJ1-5; D perhaps matches TRBD1 (6 bases). The CDR3 is made up of 13 amino acids. Per the germline V gene, CDR1 is LNHDA and CDR2 is SQIVND (reference sequence). Trimming shortened V by 8 bases and J by 5 bases, and 13 bases separated the two germline ends. The DNA of the CDR3 is TGTGCCAGTTGGGGGACAACTGATCAGCCCCAGCATTTT. It is translated as CASWGTTDQPQHF.

The rearrangement links TRBV9 to TRBJ2-1, with 11 nucleotides matching TRBD2. V shed 4 bases and J 4 bases; nucleotides not matched to a gene: 7. The CDR3 length is 16 residues. Germline V lookup: CDR1 SGDLS, CDR2 YYNGEE. The DNA for the CDR3 is TGTGCCAGCAGCAACCCCCCTAGCGGGGGGTACAATGAGCAGTTCTTC. Amino acid sequence: CASSNPPSGGYNEQFF.

This clonotype was found many times. V usage is TRBV27 and J usage is TRBJ1-1; D call uncertain. Germline CDR1 and CDR2: MNHEY and SMNVEV (reference sequence). Trimming pared 1 base from V and 5 bases from J, leaving 8 bases between. This CDR3 is 13 amino acids long. CDR3 nucleotide sequence: TGTGCCAGCAGTTTATTAAGCGGGACTGAAGCTTTCTTT. Translation gives CASSLLSGTEAFF.